This T cell receptor beta chain was captured by sequencing in a study of breast tumors, draining lymph nodes, adjacent tissues. CDR1 is MNHEY, CDR2 SVGAGI, per germline. The CDR3 sequence is 13 residues long. V was pared by 6 bases and J by 6 bases, with 15 bases between. Breast cancer patients provided tissue from their axillary draining lymph nodes. This clonotype appeared many times. TCRdb used MiXCR to reprocess the multiplex PCR reads, holding one entry per CDR3 protein. The sample holds 200,000 to 250,000 distinct CDR3 sequences, around 35% seen once. J is TRBJ2-7 and V is TRBV6-5; D may be TRBD1 (6 bases). Specimen: axillary lymph node tissue. The receptor comes from a female donor with breast cancer. Some clones in this sample may be carry-over from other donors' samples. The CDR3 spells CASRPGTTGEQYF. In nucleotides, the CDR3 is TGTGCCAGCAGGCCCGGGACAACCGGCGAGCAGTACTTC.